These 2 T cell receptor beta chains share one sample of origin, sequenced in a study of T cells after yellow fever vaccination. TCRdb independently ran MiXCR on the 5' RACE reads; one entry per CDR3 protein. The sample lists under 200,000 distinct CDR3 sequences; 6.5% to 8.5% were seen once. The starting material was CD4+ T cells sorted from PBMCs, obtained 5 days after the first yellow fever vaccination. These TCRs come from a man aged 18 to 29 who received the YFV17D yellow fever vaccine.

With respect to this clonotype: A junction boundary mismatches the germline segment, possibly from a read error. The chain has TRBV7-9 and TRBJ2-1; D not certain. CDR1 and CDR2 from the germline V gene are SEHNR and FQNEAQ (reference sequence). This CDR3 has 15 amino acids. Here the CDR3 DNA reads TGTGCCAGCAGCCCTCGAGGAAGCTCCTACAGTGAGCAGTTCTTC. Translated: CASSPRGSSYSEQFF.

This clonotype was recorded many times. J is TRBJ2-3 and V is TRBV15; the match to TRBD1 covers 8 bases. The CDR3 sequence is 16 residues long. Germline V gives CDR1 LNHNV, CDR2 YYDKDF (reference sequence). The V and J ends lost 1 base and 4 bases, in that order; junction bases with no gene match: 7. The CDR3 sequence: CATSRGTGRIADTQYF. DNA for the CDR3: TGTGCCACCAGCAGAGGGACAGGGCGGATTGCAGATACGCAGTATTTT.